Listed below are T cell receptor beta chains from one sample, sequenced in a study of shared T cell receptors in the human thymus. TCRdb's table, derived via immunoSEQ multiplex PCR, lists solely in-frame clones and lacks some. The sample records hundreds of thousands of clones, approximately 89% being singletons. Another study also made use of these data, one on human thymus T cells.

The specimen sequenced was thymocytes. These receptors originate from a boy under two years old with a congenital heart defect. CDR3s include the opening cysteine and the closing phenylalanine or tryptophan. A D gene is named only where the DNA matches it firmly.

>TRBD2|TRBJ2-1|TRBV29-1
CSAREDLAGYNEQFF
>TRBD1|TRBJ2-7|TRBV5-5
CASSSGTGYEQYF
>TRBD2|TRBJ2-7|TRBV7-8
CASSYDRKGLAGSEYEQYF
>-|TRBJ2-4|TRBV29-1
CSVETAEDIQYF
>TRBD2|TRBJ2-1|TRBV5-1
CASSAKRLAGGRLYYEQFF
>TRBD2|TRBJ2-1|TRBV6-5
CASSPAGAPLGEQFF
>TRBD2|TRBJ2-7|TRBV7-2
CASSSPWVAGGPYEQYF
>-|TRBJ2-7|TRBV18
CASSPTGNHEQYF
>-|TRBJ2-3|TRBV4-1
CASSQEVARMDPDTQYF
>-|TRBJ2-4|TRBV11-2
CASSLGAAGNPVKNIQYF
>-|TRBJ2-7|TRBV11-2
CASSLDLPYPRYSSYEQYF
>TRBD2|TRBJ2-2|TRBV9
CASSLGGAGELFF
>TRBD1|TRBJ1-1|TRBV4-3
CASSQDFQGARAEAFF
>TRBD1|TRBJ1-1|TRBV28
CASSLLTGGNTEAFF
>-|TRBJ1-6|TRBV5-4
CASSIQGLYNSPLHF
>-|TRBJ2-7|TRBV6-1
CASSGTPHYEQYF
>TRBD1|TRBJ2-1|TRBV25-1
CASRRQGPYNEQFF
>-|TRBJ1-3|TRBV6-9
CATPRENTIYF
>-|TRBJ1-5|TRBV7-2
CASSLPGANQPQHF
>-|TRBJ1-2|TRBV18
CASSATGNYGYTF
>TRBD1|TRBJ2-6|TRBV28
CASSFERQGSAGANVLTF
>TRBD2|TRBJ2-7|TRBV5-6
CASSFRDSGRAYEQYF
>TRBD1|TRBJ2-5|TRBV29-1
CSAWTGDQETQYF
>-|TRBJ1-2|TRBV29-1
CSVGYVGGEYGYTF
>-|TRBJ1-5|TRBV4-1
CASSQDLSNQPQHF
>-|TRBJ2-1|TRBV5-1
CASSSPYRVRDEQFF
>-|TRBJ2-7|TRBV5-8
CASSLRAGKSYEQYF
>-|TRBJ1-3|TRBV28
CASSPLEDSGNTIYF
>-|TRBJ1-6|TRBV5-6
CASSPPGSKGPSPLHF
>TRBD2|TRBJ2-1|TRBV5-1
CASSSKFGTSGLPRSSYNEQFF
>-|TRBJ1-2|TRBV28
CASGDYTF
>-|TRBJ1-5|TRBV4-3
CASSQDLPPTPYRPNQPQHF
>-|TRBJ2-7|TRBV4-3
CASSQDLGTRRTSYEQYF
>-|TRBJ2-1|TRBV28
CASSSGRRYNEQFF
>TRBD2|TRBJ2-5|TRBV5-4
CASSLGGLAEETQYF
>TRBD2|TRBJ2-5|TRBV6-5
CASSSTSGRQETQYF
>TRBD1|TRBJ1-1|TRBV7-8
CASSSTDRENTEAFF
>-|TRBJ1-1|TRBV15
CATSRLTGISEAFF
>TRBD2|TRBJ2-1|TRBV25-1
CASRARGGRWNEQFF
>TRBD1|TRBJ1-5|TRBV28
CASSLVGDRNSNQPQHF